These 24 T cell receptor beta chains were sequenced from one sample in a study of T-cell reconstitution after alpha-beta-depleted transplantation in children. Unique molecular identifiers were built into the TCRbeta library. Each CDR3 protein is one row after TCRdb ran MiXCR on the PCR reads. The repertoire holds under 400,000 distinct CDR3 sequences, with about a quarter as singletons. This specimen consisted of PBMCs, mostly from graft donor cells, obtained 180 days after TCRalphabeta/CD19-depleted stem cell transplant. The source of these receptors is a male patient younger than 18 who had a stem cell transplant for acute lymphoblastic leukemia, so the T cells may come from the graft donor.

This sequence joins TRBV6-2 or TRBV6-3 and TRBJ2-3; D is unresolved. Germline assignment: CDR1 MNHEY and CDR2 SVGEGT. V was pared by 7 bases and J by 7 bases, with 15 bases between. The CDR3 is 13 amino acids. The CDR3, as DNA: TGTGCCAGCAACCCAATGCTAGATCATACGCAGTATTTT. As protein: CASNPMLDHTQYF.

The rearrangement links TRBV7-6 to TRBJ2-2; tentatively, D is TRBD2 (6 bases). The V end was cut by 1 base, the J end by 4 bases, with 19 bases between. In germline, CDR1 is SGHVS, CDR2 FNYEAQ. This CDR3 has 18 amino acids. CDR3: CASSLDGGGRFGTGELFF. In nucleotides, the CDR3 is TGTGCCAGCAGCTTAGACGGGGGAGGTCGGTTTGGCACCGGGGAGCTGTTTTTT.

This clonotype was observed a handful of times. This chain uses TRBV5-1 with TRBJ2-5; D is undetermined. The germline CDR1 and CDR2 sequences are SGHRS and YFSETQ. Between the trimmed V and J ends, which lost 1 base and 3 bases, there was a span of 7 bases. The CDR3 extends over 13 amino acids. The CDR3 DNA sequence: TGCGCCAGCAGCTTGCAGGTCGAAGAGACCCAGTACTTC. As protein: CASSLQVEETQYF.

This clonotype has only a few counts. One end of the junction varies from germline; a read error may be responsible. In nucleotides, the CDR3 is TGTGCCAGCAGTGACAGTCGTACGGAGTTT. It codes for CASSDSRTEF. The V gene is TRBV2, the J gene TRBJ1-6; no clear D gene. The CDR3 covers 10 residues. Germline values: CDR1 SNHLY, CDR2 FYNNEI.

This clonotype has a single count. One junction end disagrees with the germline gene, perhaps due to a read error. The rearrangement uses TRBV27 and TRBJ2-7; no reliable D call. Germline CDR1 and CDR2: MNHEY and SMNVEV (reference sequence). The CDR3 length is 12 residues. In DNA form, the CDR3 reads TGTCCCAGCAGTTTAATGGGCTACGAGCAGTACTTC. Its protein is CPSSLMGYEQYF.

This clonotype was counted a few times. The rearrangement uses TRBV9 and TRBJ2-1; TRBD2 matches at 7 bases. The CDR3 runs to 16 residues. Trimming removed 3 bases from V and 2 bases from J; junction bases left unmatched: 8. Germline CDR1 is SGDLS and CDR2 is YYNGEE. CDR3 nucleotides: TGTGCCAGCAGCGGCCTGGGCGGGGGAGCCTACAATGAGCAGTTCTTC. This codes for CASSGLGGGAYNEQFF.

The J gene is TRBJ2-7, the V gene TRBV27; 10 nucleotides line up with TRBD2. J was trimmed by 3 bases and V by 5 bases; bases with no gene match: 4. The CDR3 is made up of 14 amino acids. Germline V gene data show CDR1 as MNHEY and CDR2 as SMNVEV (reference sequence). CDR3 loop: CASSPRTSGYEQYF. CDR3 in DNA: TGTGCCAGCAGTCCCCGGACTAGCGGCTACGAGCAGTACTTC.

In its sample, this clonotype was seen many times. V and J are TRBV12-3 or TRBV12-4 and TRBJ2-7; D gene uncertain. The CDR3 consists of 16 residues. V lost 3 bases and J lost 0, with 15 bases in between. This CDR3 reads CASSFTSHSPSYEQYF. In nucleotides, the CDR3 is TGTGCCAGCAGTTTTACCTCCCACTCCCCCTCCTACGAGCAGTACTTC.

This clonotype came up many times. J is TRBJ1-3 and V is TRBV5-1; D unresolved. The CDR3 is 14 amino acids. V was pared by 1 base and J by 0 bases, with 5 bases between. The germline gives CDR1 SGHRS, CDR2 YFSETQ. For the CDR3, the DNA is TGCGCCAGCAGCTTGACGGACTCTGGAAACACCATATATTTT. The encoded protein is CASSLTDSGNTIYF.

This clonotype was detected only once. A much larger clone is a single base away; this may be a read error. The CDR3: CASSLAWRDYREQYF. The CDR3 nucleotides read TGTGCCAGCAGCTTGGCCTGGCGGGATTATCGTGAGCAGTACTTC. V usage is TRBV5-6 and J usage is TRBJ2-7, with a weak D call TRBD2 (6 bases). This CDR3 contains 15 residues. The germline V gene has CDR1 SGHDT and CDR2 YYEEEE. V lost 0 bases to trimming and J lost 7 bases, with 17 bases between them.

This clonotype appeared a few times. The chain joins TRBV24-1 to TRBJ2-5, with TRBD2 identical over 8 bases. V lost 1 base and J lost 5; bases outside the gene matches: 8. CDR1 KGHDR and CDR2 SFDVKD come from the germline V gene. The CDR3 length is 16 residues. CDR3 loop: CATSDFWGGRLETQYF. CDR3 DNA sequence: TGTGCCACCAGTGATTTCTGGGGCGGGAGGCTGGAGACCCAGTACTTC.

This clonotype was detected a few times. The chain has TRBV5-6 and TRBJ2-7, with 13 bases identical to TRBD2. Germline V gene lookup returns CDR1 SGHDT and CDR2 YYEEEE. V gave up 4 bases and J gave up 7 bases; unmatched junction bases: 8. The CDR3 has 15 residues. The CDR3 spells CASSPGLAGVGEQYF. CDR3 in DNA: TGTGCCAGCAGCCCTGGACTAGCGGGAGTAGGAGAGCAGTACTTC.

This clonotype was seen a handful of times. The CDR3 bases are TGCGCCAGCAGCCTTCCTGGGTTTGAAAAACTGTTTTTT. Protein sequence: CASSLPGFEKLFF. V is TRBV4-1 and J is TRBJ1-4; D call uncertain. The CDR3 length is 13 residues. V lost 4 bases and J 7 bases, leaving 10 bases between the germline ends. In germline, CDR1 is MGHRA, CDR2 YSYEKL.

This sequence joins TRBV20-1 and TRBJ2-7; possible D gene TRBD1, 6 bases. CDR3 length: 17 amino acids. Trimming removed 5 bases from V and 0 bases from J, with 23 bases in between. CDR1 and CDR2 from the germline V gene are DFQATT and SNEGSKA (reference sequence). This CDR3 is CSAHPTGHKYDSYEQYF. The CDR3 DNA follows: TGCAGTGCTCACCCGACGGGACACAAGTATGACTCCTACGAGCAGTACTTC.

A few counts support this clonotype. The chain combines TRBV5-1 with TRBJ2-2, with a tentative D call TRBD1 (6 bases). V was pared by 3 bases and J by 0 bases, with 9 bases between. The CDR3 extends over 15 amino acids. Germline values: CDR1 SGHRS, CDR2 YFSETQ. Here the CDR3 reads CASSSGTTNTGELFF. CDR3 in DNA: TGCGCCAGCAGCTCCGGGACAACGAACACCGGGGAGCTGTTTTTT.

This clonotype appeared a few times. The chain joins TRBV20-1 to TRBJ2-7; TRBD2 agrees at 9 bases. With 4 bases clipped from V and 2 bases from J, the junction kept 3 bases outside the gene matches. The CDR3 is 13 residues long. Germline V gene data show CDR1 as DFQATT and CDR2 as SNEGSKA (reference sequence). The CDR3 loop reads CSAIAGATYEQYF. In nucleotides, the CDR3 is TGCAGTGCTATAGCGGGAGCCACCTACGAGCAGTACTTC.

This clonotype was detected a few times. The J gene is TRBJ2-4, the V gene TRBV4-1; 9 bases map to TRBD1. CDR1 is MGHRA and CDR2 is YSYEKL in the germline V gene. V lost 2 bases and J lost 3; bases outside the gene matches: 8. The CDR3 length is 17 residues. The CDR3 spells CASSQHPRQGDKNIQYF. CDR3 nucleotides: TGCGCCAGCAGCCAACATCCCCGACAGGGGGACAAAAACATTCAGTACTTC.

This chain connects TRBV30 to TRBJ2-6; no definite D call. Between the trimmed V and J ends, which lost 3 bases and 0 bases, there was a span of 6 bases. Germline V lookup: CDR1 GTSNPN, CDR2 SVGIG (reference sequence). The CDR3 is 14 residues long. CDR3: CAWRAGSGANVLTF. CDR3 coding DNA: TGTGCCTGGAGGGCCGGCTCTGGGGCCAACGTCCTGACTTTC.

The rearrangement uses TRBV7-6 and TRBJ2-5; TRBD1 might be the D (6 bases). Trimming removed 1 base at V and 1 base at J, with 10 bases between. From germline, CDR1 is SGHVS and CDR2 FNYEAQ. The CDR3 has 15 residues. The CDR3 loop is CASSLDQGRQETQYF. The CDR3 DNA is TGTGCCAGCAGCTTAGATCAGGGGCGCCAAGAGACCCAGTACTTC.

This chain links TRBV5-1 with TRBJ1-4, with 7 bases that match TRBD1. The CDR3 consists of 14 residues. Per the germline V gene, CDR1 is SGHRS and CDR2 is YFSETQ. Trimming took 3 bases from V and 8 from J; bases not matched to a gene: 7. CDR3 DNA sequence: TGCGCCAGCAGCTGGGACAGCGAAGGGGAAAAACTGTTTTTT. Translation: CASSWDSEGEKLFF.

This clonotype was seen a few times. V and J are TRBV5-1 and TRBJ2-4, with 7 bases that match TRBD2. With V trimmed by 0 bases and J by 10 bases, 13 bases remained unmatched. Germline V gene lookup returns CDR1 SGHRS and CDR2 YFSETQ. The CDR3 is made up of 16 amino acids. The CDR3, as DNA: TGCGCCAGCAGCTTGGTGTCTAGCGGCCCGACTGGGATTCAGTACTTC. Protein sequence: CASSLVSSGPTGIQYF.

This clonotype was detected only a few times. The chain has TRBV7-9 and TRBJ1-5; D is ambiguous. Germline assignment: CDR1 SEHNR and CDR2 FQNEAQ (reference sequence). CDR3 length: 15 amino acids. V gave up 5 bases and J gave up 6 bases, with 17 bases separating them. CDR3 residues: CASSLWLWAIQPQHF. DNA for the CDR3: TGTGCCAGCAGCCTTTGGCTTTGGGCGATTCAGCCCCAGCATTTT.

V usage is TRBV29-1 and J usage is TRBJ1-2; D gene uncertain. V lost 4 bases and J 4 bases, leaving 4 bases between the germline ends. This CDR3 region has 10 residues. Germline CDR1 SQVTM, CDR2 ANQGSEA. The CDR3 DNA is TGCAGCGTTGGGGGCTATGGCTACACCTTC. Translating gives CSVGGYGYTF.

This clonotype was seen a handful of times. This chain links TRBV15 with TRBJ1-1, with 9 bases fitting TRBD1. The V segment lost 1 base and the J segment 6 bases; nucleotides outside the gene matches: 6. Germline assignment: CDR1 LNHNV and CDR2 YYDKDF (reference sequence). The CDR3 loop spans 15 amino acids. The CDR3 DNA is TGTGCCACCAGCAGAGGATTCACAGGGGGCCCTGAAGCTTTCTTT. This encodes CATSRGFTGGPEAFF.